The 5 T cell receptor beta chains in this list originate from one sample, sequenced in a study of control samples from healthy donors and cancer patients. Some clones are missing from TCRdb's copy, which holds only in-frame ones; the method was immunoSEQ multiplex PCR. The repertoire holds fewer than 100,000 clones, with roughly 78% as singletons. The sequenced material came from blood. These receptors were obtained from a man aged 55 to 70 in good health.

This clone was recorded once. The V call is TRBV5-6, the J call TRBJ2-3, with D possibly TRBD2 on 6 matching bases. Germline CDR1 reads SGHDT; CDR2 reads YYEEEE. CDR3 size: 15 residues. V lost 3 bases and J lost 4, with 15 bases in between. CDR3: CASSWDQEGPDTQYF. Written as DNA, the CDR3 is TGTGCCAGCAGCTGGGACCAGGAGGGCCCAGATACGCAGTATTTT. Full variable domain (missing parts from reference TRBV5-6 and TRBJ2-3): DAGVTQSPTHLIKTRGQQVTLRCSPKSGHDTVSWYQQALGQGPQFIFQYYEEEERQRGNFPDRFSGHQFPNYSSELNVNALLLGDSALYLCASSWDQEGPDTQYFGPGTRLTVL.

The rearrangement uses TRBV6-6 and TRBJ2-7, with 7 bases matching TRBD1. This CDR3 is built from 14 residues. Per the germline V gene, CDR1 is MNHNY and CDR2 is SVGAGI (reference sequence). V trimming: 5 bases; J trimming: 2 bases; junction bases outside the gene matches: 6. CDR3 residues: CASSQGQNTYEQYF. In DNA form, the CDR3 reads TGTGCCAGCAGTCAGGGACAGAACACCTACGAGCAGTACTTC.

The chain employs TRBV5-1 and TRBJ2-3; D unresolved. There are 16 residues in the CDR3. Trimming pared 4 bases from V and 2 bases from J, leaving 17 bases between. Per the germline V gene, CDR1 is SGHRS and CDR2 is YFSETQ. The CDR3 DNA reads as TGCGCCAGCAGCCCTGTAGGGCAGACCACCACAGATACGCAGTATTTT. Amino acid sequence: CASSPVGQTTTDTQYF.

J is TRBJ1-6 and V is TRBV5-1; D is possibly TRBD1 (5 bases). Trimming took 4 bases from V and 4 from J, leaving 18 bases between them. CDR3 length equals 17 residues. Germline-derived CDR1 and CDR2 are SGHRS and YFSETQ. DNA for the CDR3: TGCGCCAGCAGCCCAGTCGCCTCCGGGGCGTATAATTCACCCCTCCACTTT. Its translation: CASSPVASGAYNSPLHF.

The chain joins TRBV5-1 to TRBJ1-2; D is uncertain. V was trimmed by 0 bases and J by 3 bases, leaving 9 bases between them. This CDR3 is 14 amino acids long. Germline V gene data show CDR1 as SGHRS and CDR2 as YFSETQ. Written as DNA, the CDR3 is TGCGCCAGCAGCTTGGGACTTTCTTACTATGGCTACACCTTC. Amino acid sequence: CASSLGLSYYGYTF.